The present T cell receptor beta chain was sequenced within a study of CD8 T cells in Susac syndrome. General study findings and limits: It was acknowledged in the study that the number of individuals who were included in its TCR sequencing and HLA analysis was relatively small.

For this clonotype: Its antigen is as yet unknown.

The study sequenced TCR beta in blood CD8+ and CD4+ T cells. This CDR3 contains 18 residues. Germline V lookup: CDR1 SEHNR, CDR2 FQNEAQ (reference sequence). V shed 5 bases and J shed 0 bases, with 20 bases lying between them. Reverse transcription of roughly 0.45 to 1 ug RNA was carried out with random hexamers. Amplification of TCR beta CDR3 was carried out by immunoSEQ multiplex PCR, which covered 54 Vbeta and 13 Jbeta segments. From the immunoSEQ multiplex PCR reads, TCRdb called clonotypes with MiXCR, one entry per CDR3 protein. The data contain about 160,000 distinct CDR3 sequences, about 91% of them singletons.

The sequenced sample consisted of CD4+ T cells from PBMCs. This chain uses TRBV7-9 with TRBJ2-1, with D perhaps assigned TRBD1 or TRBD2 (5 bases each). The TCR comes from a human donor in good health. The CDR3 DNA reads TGTGCCAGCAGCCGCCCAGGGCGGGCCGAGAGCTCCTACAATGAGCAGTTCTTC. Encoded protein: CASSRPGRAESSYNEQFF.